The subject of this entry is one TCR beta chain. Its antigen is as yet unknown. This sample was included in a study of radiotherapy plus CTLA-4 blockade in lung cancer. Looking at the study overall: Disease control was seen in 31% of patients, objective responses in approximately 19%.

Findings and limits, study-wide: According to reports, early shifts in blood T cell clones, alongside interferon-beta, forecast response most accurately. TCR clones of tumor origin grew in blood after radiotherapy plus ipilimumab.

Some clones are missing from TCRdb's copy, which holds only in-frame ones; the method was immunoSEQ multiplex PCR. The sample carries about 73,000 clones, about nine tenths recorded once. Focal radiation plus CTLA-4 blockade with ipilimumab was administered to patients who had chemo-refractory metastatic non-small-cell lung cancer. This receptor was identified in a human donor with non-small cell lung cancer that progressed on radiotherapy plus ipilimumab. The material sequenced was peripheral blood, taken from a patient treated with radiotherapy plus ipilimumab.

CDR3: CASSMTDQPYEQYF. In DNA, the CDR3 is TGTGCCAGCAGTATGACAGACCAGCCCTACGAGCAGTACTTC. The chain is built from TRBV28 and TRBJ2-7; weak D call: TRBD1 (5 bases). The V and J ends lost 5 bases and 2 bases respectively, with 13 bases between them. This CDR3 is built from 14 residues. CDR1 is MDHEN, CDR2 SYDVKM, per germline.